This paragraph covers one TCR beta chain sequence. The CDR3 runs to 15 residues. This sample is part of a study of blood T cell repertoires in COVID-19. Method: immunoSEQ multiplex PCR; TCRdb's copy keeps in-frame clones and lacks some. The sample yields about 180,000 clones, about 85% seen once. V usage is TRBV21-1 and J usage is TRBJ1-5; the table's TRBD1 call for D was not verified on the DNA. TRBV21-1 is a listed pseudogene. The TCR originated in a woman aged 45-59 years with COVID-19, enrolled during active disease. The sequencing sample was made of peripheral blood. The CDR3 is CASSHHRDRAQPQHF. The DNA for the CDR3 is TGTGCCAGCAGCCATCATAGGGACAGGGCCCAGCCCCAGCATTTT.